The 3 T cell receptor beta chains below come from one sample, sequenced in a study of shared clonotypes between healthy human individuals. Libraries were prepared by immunoSEQ multiplex PCR; TCRdb keeps only in-frame clonotypes and omits some of them. The sample yields millions of clones, approximately 92% seen once. Input material: naive CD4+ T cells sorted from blood. Subset denoted: CD45RA+ positively selected. These receptor sequences come from a young man in good health.

The CDR3 DNA is TGTGCCAGCAGCTTAGTTCTAGCGGGAAAAGAGACCCAGTACTTC. Protein sequence: CASSLVLAGKETQYF. The chain uses TRBV11-2 and TRBJ2-5; 9 bases are shared with TRBD2. Germline loops: CDR1 SGHAT, CDR2 FQNNGV. This CDR3 is built from 15 residues. J gave up 3 bases and V 1 base, and 3 bases lay outside the gene matches. Together with reference TRBV11-2 and TRBJ2-5, the CDR3 gives the full variable domain: EAGVAQSPRYKIIEKRQSVAFWCNPISGHATLYWYQQILGQGPKLLIQFQNNGVVDDSQLPKDRFSAERLKGVDSTLKIQPAKLEDSAVYLCASSLVLAGKETQYFGPGTRLLVL.

V and J are TRBV2 and TRBJ2-3; no definite D call. V shed 2 bases and J shed 2 bases, with 5 bases lying between them. The length of the CDR3 is 13 residues. Germline V gene data show CDR1 as SNHLY and CDR2 as FYNNEI. The CDR3 is CASSEYSTDTQYF. CDR3 nucleotide sequence: TGTGCCAGCAGTGAATATTCCACAGATACGCAGTATTTT.

The CDR3 DNA sequence: TGTGCCAGCAGTACCGTTGGGGGCAGCACAGATACGCAGTATTTT. It translates to CASSTVGGSTDTQYF. The chain has TRBV6-6 and TRBJ2-3; TRBD1 is a possible D gene (6 bases). The germline gives CDR1 MNHNY, CDR2 SVGAGI (reference sequence). The CDR3 contains 15 residues. V dropped 5 bases and J dropped 0 bases, with 12 bases sitting between them.